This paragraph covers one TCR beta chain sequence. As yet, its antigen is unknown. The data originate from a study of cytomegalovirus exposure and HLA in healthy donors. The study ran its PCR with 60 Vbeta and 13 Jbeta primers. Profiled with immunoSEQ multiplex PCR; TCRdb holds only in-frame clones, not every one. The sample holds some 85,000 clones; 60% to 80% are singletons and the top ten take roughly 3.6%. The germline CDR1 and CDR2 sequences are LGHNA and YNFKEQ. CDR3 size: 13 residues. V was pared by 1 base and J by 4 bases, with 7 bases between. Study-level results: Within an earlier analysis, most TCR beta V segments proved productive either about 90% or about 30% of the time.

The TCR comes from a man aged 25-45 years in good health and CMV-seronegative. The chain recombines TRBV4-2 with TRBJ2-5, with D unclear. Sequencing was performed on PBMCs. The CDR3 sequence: CASSQGAAETQYF. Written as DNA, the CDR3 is TGTGCCAGCAGCCAAGGGGCTGCAGAGACCCAGTACTTC.